A single sample is the source of the 28 T cell receptor beta chains below, sequenced in a study of blood T cells in healthy people across ages. A J-beta primer mix and a sample-barcoded 5' primer were used in a second PCR of about 6 to 12 cycles. TCRdb re-derived calls from the 5' RACE reads in MiXCR, one entry per CDR3 protein. Found here are about 1.8 million distinct CDR3 sequences, around half of them singletons; the top ten hold approximately 2.1%. Sequences were obtained from blood. The source is a woman aged 40 to 50 in good health.

In this sample, this clonotype turned up a few times. The rearrangement joins TRBV29-1 to TRBJ2-1; 8 bases map to TRBD2. Germline V gene lookup returns CDR1 SQVTM and CDR2 ANQGSEA. The junction had 6 bases not matched to a gene; V was cut back by 6 bases and J by 2 bases. This CDR3 is 14 amino acids long. The CDR3 protein is CSVISGGTYNEQFF. The CDR3, as DNA: TGCAGCGTAATCAGCGGGGGCACCTACAATGAGCAGTTCTTC.

This rearrangement joins TRBV6-1 to TRBJ2-7; D perhaps matches TRBD2 (5 bases). Trimming took off 7 bases at V and 2 bases at J, with 12 bases between the two ends. CDR1 and CDR2 from the germline V gene are MNHNS and SASEGT. The CDR3 sequence is 13 residues long. CDR3 region: CASIRGRTYEQYF. The CDR3 nucleotides read TGTGCCAGCATCCGGGGTAGGACCTACGAGCAGTACTTC.

Ten or more counts support this clonotype. This sequence joins TRBV20-1 and TRBJ1-2, with D perhaps TRBD1 (6 bases). Germline lookup yields CDR1 DFQATT and CDR2 SNEGSKA (reference sequence). The CDR3 has 14 amino acids. Trimming left V 3 bases short and J 6 bases short, with 17 bases between. The CDR3 here is CSASPLWTADGYTF. CDR3 bases: TGCAGTGCTAGCCCCCTTTGGACAGCAGATGGCTACACCTTC.

This chain connects TRBV7-9 to TRBJ2-7; either TRBD1 or TRBD2 may fit D (5 bases each). The germline V gene has CDR1 SEHNR and CDR2 FQNEAQ (reference sequence). This CDR3 is built from 13 residues. Deletions cut 2 bases from V and 2 bases from J, with 7 bases between. The CDR3 is CASSLWDPYEQYF. In DNA, the CDR3 is TGTGCCAGCAGCTTATGGGACCCCTACGAGCAGTACTTC.

This clonotype is a singleton in its sample. A much larger clonotype is one base distant, so this may be a read error. The rearrangement joins TRBV29-1 to TRBJ2-1; D is perhaps TRBD1 (5 bases). The CDR3 sequence is 16 residues long. V lost 4 bases and J 6 bases, leaving 22 bases between the germline ends. Germline values: CDR1 SQVTM, CDR2 ANQGSEA. CDR3 DNA: TGCAGCGTTGCCCCGTGGGGCGGCAGGGCCCTCAATGAGCAGTTCTTC. This sequence encodes CSVAPWGGRALNEQFF.

The sample holds a few counts of this clonotype. CDR3: CASSDLFGDPGAQYF. The CDR3 DNA reads TGTGCCAGCAGCGACCTTTTTGGGGATCCCGGAGCGCAGTATTTT. This chain links TRBV2 with TRBJ2-3; D gene uncertain. The V gene lost 6 bases and the J gene lost 10 bases, with 23 bases spanning the gap. The CDR3 consists of 15 residues. Germline CDR1 is SNHLY and CDR2 is FYNNEI.

The rearrangement joins TRBV4-1 to TRBJ1-1, with no clear D. The CDR3 is 16 amino acids. V was shortened by 3 bases and J by 0 bases, with 14 bases between the two germline ends. Per the germline V gene, CDR1 is MGHRA and CDR2 is YSYEKL. The CDR3 loop is CASSHDSATLNTEAFF. CDR3 in DNA: TGCGCCAGCAGCCATGATTCCGCGACCTTGAACACTGAAGCTTTCTTT.

J is TRBJ1-2 and V is TRBV4-3, with a possible D match to TRBD1 (6 bases). Per germline, CDR1 LGHNA and CDR2 YSLEER. This CDR3 is built from 14 residues. V lost 0 bases, J lost 8 bases, and 13 bases lay in between. Written as DNA, the CDR3 is TGCGCCAGCAGCCAAGAACCCAGGGGTGGAGGCTACACCTTC. It is translated as CASSQEPRGGGYTF.

Only a few counts were recorded for this clonotype. The gene calls are TRBV5-6 and TRBJ2-6; D call uncertain. Trimming took 0 bases from V and 0 from J, leaving 13 bases between them. Germline V gives CDR1 SGHDT, CDR2 YYEEEE. The CDR3 sequence is 18 residues long. The CDR3 DNA follows: TGTGCCAGCAGCTTGGAGACTGCTGGAAGCTCTGGGGCCAACGTCCTGACTTTC. Amino acids: CASSLETAGSSGANVLTF.

The chain combines TRBV6-1 with TRBJ2-7; a weak D match, TRBD2 (6 bases). The CDR3 has 18 residues. V dropped 1 base and J dropped 2 bases, with 21 bases sitting between them. Germline V gene lookup returns CDR1 MNHNS and CDR2 SASEGT. CDR3: CASSEGFSGGLRAYEQYF. Here the CDR3 DNA reads TGTGCCAGCAGTGAAGGTTTTAGCGGAGGCCTAAGGGCCTACGAGCAGTACTTC.

The genes are TRBV20-1 and TRBJ2-3, with D possibly matching TRBD1 (5 bases). CDR1 and CDR2 from the germline V gene are DFQATT and SNEGSKA (reference sequence). The CDR3 contains 16 residues. V was cut by 0 bases and J by 2 bases, with 15 bases left in between. This chain's CDR3 is CSARDGALAPTDTQYF. The CDR3 DNA reads as TGCAGTGCTAGAGATGGGGCTCTCGCCCCCACAGATACGCAGTATTTT.

V usage is TRBV5-1 and J usage is TRBJ2-7, with 7 bases that match TRBD1. The CDR3 length is 14 residues. Trimming took 4 bases from V and 4 from J; bases not matched to a gene: 8. In germline, CDR1 is SGHRS, CDR2 YFSETQ. CDR3 sequence: CASSINRGHYEQYF. The CDR3 region has the DNA TGCGCCAGCAGCATCAACAGGGGCCATTACGAGCAGTACTTC.

This clonotype was seen once. CDR3 residues: CASSLEVVGYEQYF. The CDR3 nucleotides read TGTGCCAGCAGCTTAGAAGTCGTGGGGTACGAGCAGTACTTC. The gene calls are TRBV7-2 and TRBJ2-5; D remains unclear. Matching the DNA end better, TRBJ2-7 makes the J call doubtful. This CDR3 has 14 residues. From germline, CDR1 is SGHTA and CDR2 FQGNSA.

The V gene is TRBV4-2, the J gene TRBJ2-3, with TRBD2 matching 10 bases. V gave up 0 bases and J gave up 7 bases; unmatched junction bases: 13. Germline V gene lookup returns CDR1 LGHNA and CDR2 YNFKEQ. There are 18 residues in the CDR3. The DNA for the CDR3 is TGTGCCAGCAGCCAAGATGGTGTCGGAGCGGGGGGGCCGAATACGCAGTATTTT. Translating it yields CASSQDGVGAGGPNTQYF.

The CDR3: CASSPTPGQTYEQYF. DNA for the CDR3: TGCGCCAGCAGCCCTACCCCGGGACAAACCTACGAGCAGTACTTC. The rearrangement uses TRBV5-1 and TRBJ2-7; D is possibly TRBD1 (6 bases). Germline lookup yields CDR1 SGHRS and CDR2 YFSETQ. V was shortened by 4 bases and J by 2 bases, with 16 bases between the two germline ends. CDR3 length: 15 amino acids. Full variable domain (outside the CDR3, taken from reference TRBV5-1 and TRBJ2-7): KAGVTQTPRYLIKTRGQQVTLSCSPISGHRSVSWYQQTPGQGLQFLFEYFSETQRNKGNFPGRFSGRQFSNSRSEMNVSTLELGDSALYLCASSPTPGQTYEQYFGPGTRLTVT.

This clonotype was recorded a few times. The chain has TRBV27 and TRBJ2-5; 11 bases agree with TRBD2. In germline, CDR1 is MNHEY, CDR2 SMNVEV (reference sequence). The ends lost 5 bases at V and 4 bases at J; junction bases unmatched: 18. The CDR3 extends over 19 amino acids. CDR3 residues: CASSPRPSGGRRYLETQYF. The CDR3 DNA reads as TGTGCCAGCAGTCCAAGGCCTAGCGGGGGGAGAAGGTACCTAGAGACCCAGTACTTC.

The rearrangement joins TRBV4-3 to TRBJ1-2; tentatively, D is TRBD1 (5 bases). This CDR3 is 15 amino acids long. Germline CDR1 is LGHNA and CDR2 is YSLEER. With 1 base removed from V and 4 bases from J, the gap between germline ends came to 13 bases. The CDR3 DNA reads as TGCGCCAGCAGCCAAGCCCGGGGGGGGTCCTATGGCTACACCTTC. Translated: CASSQARGGSYGYTF.

In its sample, this clonotype was seen a few times. The V gene is TRBV25-1, the J gene TRBJ2-1, with D perhaps matching TRBD2 (6 bases). The CDR3 is made up of 16 amino acids. CDR1 and CDR2 from the germline V gene are MGHDK and SYGVNS. Trimming pared 5 bases from V and 0 bases from J, leaving 14 bases between. The CDR3 DNA follows: TGTGCCAGCAGTCCCTTGGCGGGGAGCTCCTACAATGAGCAGTTCTTC. This encodes CASSPLAGSSYNEQFF.

This chain connects TRBV2 to TRBJ2-3, with 11 nucleotides matching TRBD2. Germline loops: CDR1 SNHLY, CDR2 FYNNEI. This CDR3 contains 16 residues. Germline trimming cut 7 bases from V and 4 bases from J; bases unmatched to any gene: 10. CDR3 sequence (DNA): TGTGCCAGCACCCAAGCGGAGGGACTAGCGGCAGATACGCAGTATTTT. It specifies CASTQAEGLAADTQYF.

This sequence joins TRBV7-9 and TRBJ1-1; 12 bases map to TRBD1. V shed 4 bases, J shed 2 bases, and the junction held 5 bases outside the gene matches. The CDR3 is made up of 16 amino acids. CDR1 is SEHNR, CDR2 FQNEAQ, per germline (reference sequence). The CDR3 sequence: CASSWGDRGPNTEAFF. CDR3 nucleotide sequence: TGTGCCAGCAGCTGGGGGGACAGGGGGCCAAACACTGAAGCTTTCTTT.

The V and J genes are TRBV7-2 and TRBJ2-7, with D perhaps TRBD1 or TRBD2 (6 bases each). The J call may be in error: the DNA end matches TRBJ2-4 better. Germline V lookup: CDR1 SGHTA, CDR2 FQGNSA. The CDR3 sequence is 14 residues long. The CDR3 reads CASSLGRGANIQYF. The DNA for the CDR3 is TGTGCCAGCAGCCTCGGAAGGGGGGCGAACATTCAGTACTTC.

The chain combines TRBV7-2 with TRBJ2-1; the match to TRBD2 covers 7 bases. From germline, CDR1 is SGHTA and CDR2 FQGNSA. CDR3 length: 14 residues. J was trimmed by 9 bases and V by 4 bases; bases with no gene match: 9. DNA for the CDR3: TGTGCCAGCAGCTCCCAACGGGGGGTGGCTGAGCAGTTCTTC. It is translated as CASSSQRGVAEQFF. Filled out from reference TRBV7-2 and TRBJ2-1, the complete variable domain reads GAGVSQSPSNKVTEKGKDVELRCDPISGHTALYWYRQSLGQGLEFLIYFQGNSAPDKSGLPSDRFSAERTGGSVSTLTIQRTQQEDSAVYLCASSSQRGVAEQFFGPGTRLTVL.

The V and J genes are TRBV28 and TRBJ2-5; D is uncertain. Germline values: CDR1 MDHEN, CDR2 SYDVKM. CDR3 length equals 12 residues. The ends were cut back, 2 bases at V and 11 bases at J, with 12 bases in the middle. CDR3 protein: CASSLRTHQQYF. CDR3 bases: TGTGCCAGCAGTTTAAGGACCCATCAGCAGTACTTC.

In the case of this clonotype: It may be a read error: a sequence one base away is much more abundant. The rearrangement joins TRBV5-1 to TRBJ2-1; D may be TRBD1 (5 bases). The CDR3 is made up of 14 amino acids. Germline CDR1 SGHRS, CDR2 YFSETQ. The CDR3 sequence: CVSSLDPGRYEQFF. The DNA for the CDR3 is TGCGTCAGCAGCTTGGATCCAGGGCGGTATGAGCAGTTCTTC. The whole variable domain, remainder taken from reference TRBV5-1 and TRBJ2-1, is KAGVTQTPRYLIKTRGQQVTLSCSPISGHRSVSWYQQTPGQGLQFLFEYFSETQRNKGNFPGRFSGRQFSNSRSEMNVSTLELGDSALYLCVSSLDPGRYEQFFGPGTRLTVL.

The genes are TRBV6-2 or TRBV6-3 and TRBJ1-5; D perhaps matches TRBD1 (5 bases). V lost 1 base and J 8 bases, leaving 15 bases between the germline ends. The CDR3 is made up of 15 amino acids. Germline values: CDR1 MNHEY, CDR2 SVGEGT. CDR3 sequence: CASSYLGDRKEPQHF. In DNA, the CDR3 is TGTGCCAGCAGTTACTTAGGGGACCGCAAGGAGCCCCAGCATTTT.

Many counts were recorded for this clonotype. This sequence joins TRBV14 and TRBJ1-1; D is unclear. Germline-derived CDR1 and CDR2 are SGHDN and FVKESK. Trimming took 3 bases from V and 0 from J, leaving 8 bases between them. The CDR3 is 14 residues long. In DNA form, the CDR3 reads TGTGCCAGCAGCCAGGCGGGAATGAACACTGAAGCTTTCTTT. Translation gives CASSQAGMNTEAFF.

The genes are TRBV5-1 and TRBJ2-1, with 7 bases fitting TRBD2. This CDR3 has 13 amino acids. The V segment lost 3 bases and the J segment 7 bases; nucleotides outside the gene matches: 4. The germline V gene encodes CDR1 SGHRS and CDR2 YFSETQ. The CDR3 sequence: CASSSGTTNEQFF. CDR3 coding DNA: TGCGCCAGCAGCTCCGGGACTACAAATGAGCAGTTCTTC.

The CDR3 here is CASTGTSGSYNEQFF. CDR3 nucleotide sequence: TGTGCCAGCACCGGGACTAGCGGCTCCTACAATGAGCAGTTCTTC. This chain uses TRBV2 with TRBJ2-1, with 11 bases lining up with TRBD2. V was pared by 7 bases and J by 0 bases, with 2 bases of the junction left unmatched. Germline V gene data show CDR1 as SNHLY and CDR2 as FYNNEI. This CDR3 has 15 residues.